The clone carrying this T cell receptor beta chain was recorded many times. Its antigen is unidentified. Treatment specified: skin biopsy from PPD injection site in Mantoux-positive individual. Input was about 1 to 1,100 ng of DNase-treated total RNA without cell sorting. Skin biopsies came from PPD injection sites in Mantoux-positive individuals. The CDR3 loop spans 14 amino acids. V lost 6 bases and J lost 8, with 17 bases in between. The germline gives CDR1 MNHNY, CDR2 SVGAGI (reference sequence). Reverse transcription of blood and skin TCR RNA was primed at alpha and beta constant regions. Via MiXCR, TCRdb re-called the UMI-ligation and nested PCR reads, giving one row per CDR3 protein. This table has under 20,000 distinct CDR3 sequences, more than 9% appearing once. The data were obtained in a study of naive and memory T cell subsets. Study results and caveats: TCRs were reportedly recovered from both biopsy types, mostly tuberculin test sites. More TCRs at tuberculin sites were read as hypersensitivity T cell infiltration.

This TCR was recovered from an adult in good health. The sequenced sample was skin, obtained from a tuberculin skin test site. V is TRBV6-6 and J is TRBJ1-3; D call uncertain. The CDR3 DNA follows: TGTGCCAGCAGGGACGGCTCATCCTGGGACACCATATATTTT. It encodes CASRDGSSWDTIYF.